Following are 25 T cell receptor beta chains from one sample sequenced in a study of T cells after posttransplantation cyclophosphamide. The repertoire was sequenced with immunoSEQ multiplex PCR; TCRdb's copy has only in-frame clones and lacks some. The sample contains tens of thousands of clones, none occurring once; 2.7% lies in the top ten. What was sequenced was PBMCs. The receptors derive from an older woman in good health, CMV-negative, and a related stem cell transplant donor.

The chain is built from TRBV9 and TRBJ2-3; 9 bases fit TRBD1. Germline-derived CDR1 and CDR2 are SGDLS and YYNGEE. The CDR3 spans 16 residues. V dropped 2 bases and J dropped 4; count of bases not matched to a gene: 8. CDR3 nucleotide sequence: TGTGCCAGCAGCGTCAGACAGGGGGAAGTCGCAGATACGCAGTATTTT. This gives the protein CASSVRQGEVADTQYF.

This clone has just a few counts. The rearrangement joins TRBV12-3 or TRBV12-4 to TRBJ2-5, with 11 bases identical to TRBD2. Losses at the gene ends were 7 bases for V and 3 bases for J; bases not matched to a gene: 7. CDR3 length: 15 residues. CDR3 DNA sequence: TGTGCCAGCAACCCCGGGGGACTAGCGGAAGAGACCCAGTACTTC. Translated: CASNPGGLAEETQYF.

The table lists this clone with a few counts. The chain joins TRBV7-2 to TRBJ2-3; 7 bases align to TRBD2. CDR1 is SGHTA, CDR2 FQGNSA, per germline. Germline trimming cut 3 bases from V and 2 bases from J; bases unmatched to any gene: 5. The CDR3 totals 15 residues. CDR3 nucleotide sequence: TGTGCCAGCAGCTTGGGGGGGACCCCCACAGATACGCAGTATTTT. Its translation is CASSLGGTPTDTQYF.

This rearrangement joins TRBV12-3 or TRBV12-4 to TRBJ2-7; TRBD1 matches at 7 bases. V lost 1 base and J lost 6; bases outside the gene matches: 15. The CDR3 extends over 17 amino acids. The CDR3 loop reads CASSLGGTALSYAEQYF. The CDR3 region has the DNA TGTGCCAGCAGTTTAGGGGGGACAGCGCTTTCCTACGCCGAGCAGTACTTC.

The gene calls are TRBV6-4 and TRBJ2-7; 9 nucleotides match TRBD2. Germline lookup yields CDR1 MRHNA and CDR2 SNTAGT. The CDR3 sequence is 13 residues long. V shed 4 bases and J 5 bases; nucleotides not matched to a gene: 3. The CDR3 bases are TGTGCCAGCAGTGCCAGCGGGGGGAACGAGCAGTACTTC. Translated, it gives CASSASGGNEQYF.

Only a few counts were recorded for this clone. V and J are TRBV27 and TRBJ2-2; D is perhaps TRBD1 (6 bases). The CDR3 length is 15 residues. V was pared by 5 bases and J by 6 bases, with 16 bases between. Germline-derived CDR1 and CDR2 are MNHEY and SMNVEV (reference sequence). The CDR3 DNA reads TGTGCCAGCAGTGCCGCCGGGACACTCTCCGGGGAGCTGTTTTTT. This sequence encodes CASSAAGTLSGELFF.

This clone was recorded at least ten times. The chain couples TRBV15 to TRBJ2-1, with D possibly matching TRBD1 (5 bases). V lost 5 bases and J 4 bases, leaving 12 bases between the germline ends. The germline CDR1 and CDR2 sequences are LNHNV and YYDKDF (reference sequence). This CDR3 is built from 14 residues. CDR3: CATSPDNEYNEQFF. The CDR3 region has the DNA TGTGCCACCAGCCCGGACAACGAATACAATGAGCAGTTCTTC.

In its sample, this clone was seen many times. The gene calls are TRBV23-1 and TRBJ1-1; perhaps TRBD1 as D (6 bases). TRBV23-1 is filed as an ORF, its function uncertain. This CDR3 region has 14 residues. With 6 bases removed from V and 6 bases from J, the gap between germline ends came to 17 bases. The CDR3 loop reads CASSPRGFEAEAFF. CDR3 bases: TGCGCCAGCAGCCCAAGGGGGTTTGAGGCTGAAGCTTTCTTT.

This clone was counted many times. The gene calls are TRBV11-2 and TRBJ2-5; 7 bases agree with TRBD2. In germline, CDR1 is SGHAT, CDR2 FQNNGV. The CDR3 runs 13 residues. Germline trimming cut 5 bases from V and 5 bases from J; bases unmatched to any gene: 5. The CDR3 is CASSRDGGETQYF. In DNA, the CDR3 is TGTGCCAGCAGCCGAGACGGGGGGGAGACCCAGTACTTC.

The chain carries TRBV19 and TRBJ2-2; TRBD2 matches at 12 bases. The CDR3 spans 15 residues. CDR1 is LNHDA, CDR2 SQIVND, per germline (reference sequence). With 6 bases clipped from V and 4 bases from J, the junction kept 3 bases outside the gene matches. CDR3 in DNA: TGTGCCAGTAGAACGACTAGCGGGAGCACCGGGGAGCTGTTTTTT. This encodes CASRTTSGSTGELFF. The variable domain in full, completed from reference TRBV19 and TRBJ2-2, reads DGGITQSPKYLFRKEGQNVTLSCEQNLNHDAMYWYRQDPGQGLRLIYYSQIVNDFQKGDIAEGYSVSREKKESFPLTVTSAQKNPTAFYLCASRTTSGSTGELFFGEGSRLTVL.

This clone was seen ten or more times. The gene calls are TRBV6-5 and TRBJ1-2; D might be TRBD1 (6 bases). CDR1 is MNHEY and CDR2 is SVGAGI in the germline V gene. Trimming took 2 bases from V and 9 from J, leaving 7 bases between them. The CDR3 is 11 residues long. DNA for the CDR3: TGTGCCAGCAGTTACGGGGGCCGCTACACCTTC. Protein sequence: CASSYGGRYTF.

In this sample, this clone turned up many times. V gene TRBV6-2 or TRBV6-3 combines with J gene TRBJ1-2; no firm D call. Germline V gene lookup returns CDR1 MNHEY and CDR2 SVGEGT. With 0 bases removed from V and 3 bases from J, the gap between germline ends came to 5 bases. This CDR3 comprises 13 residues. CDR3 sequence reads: CASSYSLDYGYTF. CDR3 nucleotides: TGTGCCAGCAGTTACTCCCTCGACTATGGCTACACCTTC.

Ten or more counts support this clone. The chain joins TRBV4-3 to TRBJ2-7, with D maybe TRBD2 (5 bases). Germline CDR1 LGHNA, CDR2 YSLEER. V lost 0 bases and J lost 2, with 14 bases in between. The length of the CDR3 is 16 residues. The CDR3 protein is CASSQDLTIPTYEQYF. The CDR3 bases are TGCGCCAGCAGCCAAGATCTGACTATTCCTACCTACGAGCAGTACTTC.

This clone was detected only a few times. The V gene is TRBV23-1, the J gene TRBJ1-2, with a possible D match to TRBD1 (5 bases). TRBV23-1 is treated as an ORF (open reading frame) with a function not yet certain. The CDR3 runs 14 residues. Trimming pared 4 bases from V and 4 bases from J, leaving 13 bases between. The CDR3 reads CASSPPQGCYGYTF. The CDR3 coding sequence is TGCGCCAGCAGTCCCCCCCAGGGATGCTATGGCTACACCTTC.

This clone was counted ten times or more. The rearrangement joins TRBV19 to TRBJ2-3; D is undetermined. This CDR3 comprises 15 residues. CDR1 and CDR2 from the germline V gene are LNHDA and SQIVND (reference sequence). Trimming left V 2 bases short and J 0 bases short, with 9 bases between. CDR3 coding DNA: TGTGCCAGTAGTATACGAGCGAGTAGCACAGATACGCAGTATTTT. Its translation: CASSIRASSTDTQYF.

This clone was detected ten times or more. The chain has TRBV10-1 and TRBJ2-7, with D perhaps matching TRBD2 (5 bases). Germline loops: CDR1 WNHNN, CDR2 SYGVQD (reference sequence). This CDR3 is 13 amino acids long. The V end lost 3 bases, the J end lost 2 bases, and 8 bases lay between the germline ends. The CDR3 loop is CASSEPGTYEQYF. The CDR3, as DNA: TGCGCCAGCAGTGAACCGGGGACCTACGAGCAGTACTTC.

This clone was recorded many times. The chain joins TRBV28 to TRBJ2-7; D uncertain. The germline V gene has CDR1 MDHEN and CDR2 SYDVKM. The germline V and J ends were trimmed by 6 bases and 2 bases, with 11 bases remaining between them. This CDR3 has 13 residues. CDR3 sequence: CASRPQDTYEQYF. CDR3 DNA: TGTGCCAGCAGGCCGCAGGATACCTACGAGCAGTACTTC.

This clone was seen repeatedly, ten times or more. The CDR3 region has the DNA TGTGCCAGCAGTGAATTAAACGAGCAGTACTTC. Translation: CASSELNEQYF. This chain joins TRBV6-1 and TRBJ2-7; D remains unclear. The germline V gene has CDR1 MNHNS and CDR2 SASEGT. Trimming took off 2 bases at V and 5 bases at J, with 4 bases between the two ends. The CDR3 extends over 11 amino acids.

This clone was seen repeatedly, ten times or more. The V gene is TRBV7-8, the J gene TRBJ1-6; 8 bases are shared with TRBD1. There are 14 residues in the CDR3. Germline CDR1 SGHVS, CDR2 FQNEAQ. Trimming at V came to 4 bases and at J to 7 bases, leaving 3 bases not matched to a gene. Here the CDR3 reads CASSSQGGNSPLHF. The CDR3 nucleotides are TGTGCCAGCAGCTCACAGGGGGGAAATTCACCCCTCCACTTT.

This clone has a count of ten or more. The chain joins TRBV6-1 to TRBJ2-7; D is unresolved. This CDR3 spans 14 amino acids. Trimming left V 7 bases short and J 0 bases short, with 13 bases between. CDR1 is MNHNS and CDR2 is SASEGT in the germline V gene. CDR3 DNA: TGTGCCAGCACTCTCAGATTCAGCTCCTACGAGCAGTACTTC. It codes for CASTLRFSSYEQYF.

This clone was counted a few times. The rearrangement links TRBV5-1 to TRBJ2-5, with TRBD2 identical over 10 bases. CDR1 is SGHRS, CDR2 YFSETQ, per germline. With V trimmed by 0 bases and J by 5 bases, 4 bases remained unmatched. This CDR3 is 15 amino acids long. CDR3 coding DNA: TGCGCCAGCAGCTTGGGACTAGCGGGTGGGGAGACCCAGTACTTC. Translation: CASSLGLAGGETQYF.

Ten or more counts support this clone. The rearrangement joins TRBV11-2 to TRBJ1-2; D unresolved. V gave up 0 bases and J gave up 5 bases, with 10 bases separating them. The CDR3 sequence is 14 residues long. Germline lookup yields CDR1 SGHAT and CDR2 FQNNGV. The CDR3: CASSLEASVYGYTF. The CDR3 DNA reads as TGTGCCAGCAGCTTAGAGGCCAGCGTATATGGCTACACCTTC.

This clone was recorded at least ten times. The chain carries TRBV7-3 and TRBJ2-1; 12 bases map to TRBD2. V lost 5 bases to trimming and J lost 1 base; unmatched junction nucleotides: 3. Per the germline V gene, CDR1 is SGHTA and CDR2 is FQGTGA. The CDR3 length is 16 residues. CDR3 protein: CASSTTSGRSYNEQFF. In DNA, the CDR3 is TGTGCCAGCAGCACAACTAGCGGGAGGTCCTACAATGAGCAGTTCTTC.

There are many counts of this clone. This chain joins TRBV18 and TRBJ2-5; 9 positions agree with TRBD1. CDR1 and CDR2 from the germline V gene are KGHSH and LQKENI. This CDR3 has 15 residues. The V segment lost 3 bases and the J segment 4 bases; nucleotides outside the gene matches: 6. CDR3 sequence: CASSPTTGGLETQYF. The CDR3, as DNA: TGTGCCAGCTCACCCACGACAGGGGGGTTAGAGACCCAGTACTTC.

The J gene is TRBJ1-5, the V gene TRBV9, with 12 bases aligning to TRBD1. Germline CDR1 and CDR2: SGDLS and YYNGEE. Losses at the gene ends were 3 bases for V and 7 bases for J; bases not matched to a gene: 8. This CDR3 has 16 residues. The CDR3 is CASSEGQGAPRQPQHF. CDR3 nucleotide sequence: TGTGCCAGCAGCGAGGGACAGGGGGCTCCTCGGCAGCCCCAGCATTTT. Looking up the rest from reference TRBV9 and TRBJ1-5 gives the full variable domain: DSGVTQTPKHLITATGQRVTLRCSPRSGDLSVYWYQQSLDQGLQFLIQYYNGEERAKGNILERFSAQQFPDLHSELNLSSLELGDSALYFCASSEGQGAPRQPQHFGDGTRLSIL.